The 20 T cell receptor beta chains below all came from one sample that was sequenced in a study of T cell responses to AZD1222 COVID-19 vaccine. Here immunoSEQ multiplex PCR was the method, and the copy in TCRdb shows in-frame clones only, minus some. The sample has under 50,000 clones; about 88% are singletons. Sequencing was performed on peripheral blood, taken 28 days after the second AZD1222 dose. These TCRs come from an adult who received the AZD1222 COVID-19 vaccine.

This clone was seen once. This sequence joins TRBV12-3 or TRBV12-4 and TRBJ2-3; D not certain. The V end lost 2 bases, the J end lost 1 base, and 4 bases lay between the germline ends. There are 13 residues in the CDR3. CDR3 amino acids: CASSLRGTDTQYF. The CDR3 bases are TGTGCCAGCAGTTTAAGGGGCACAGATACGCAGTATTTT.

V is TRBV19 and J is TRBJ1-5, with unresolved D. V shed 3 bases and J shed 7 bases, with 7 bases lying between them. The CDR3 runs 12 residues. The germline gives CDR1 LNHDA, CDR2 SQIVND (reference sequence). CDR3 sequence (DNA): TGTGCCAGTAGTATGCGGAAACAGCCCCAGCATTTT. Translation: CASSMRKQPQHF. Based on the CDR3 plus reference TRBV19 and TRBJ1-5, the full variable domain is DGGITQSPKYLFRKEGQNVTLSCEQNLNHDAMYWYRQDPGQGLRLIYYSQIVNDFQKGDIAEGYSVSREKKESFPLTVTSAQKNPTAFYLCASSMRKQPQHFGDGTRLSIL.

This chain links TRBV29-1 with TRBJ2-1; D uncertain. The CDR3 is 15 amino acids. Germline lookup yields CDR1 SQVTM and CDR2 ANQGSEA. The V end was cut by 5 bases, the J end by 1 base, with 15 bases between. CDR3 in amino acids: CSVQRRLSSYNEQFF. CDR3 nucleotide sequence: TGCAGCGTTCAAAGGCGTCTGAGTTCCTACAATGAGCAGTTCTTC.

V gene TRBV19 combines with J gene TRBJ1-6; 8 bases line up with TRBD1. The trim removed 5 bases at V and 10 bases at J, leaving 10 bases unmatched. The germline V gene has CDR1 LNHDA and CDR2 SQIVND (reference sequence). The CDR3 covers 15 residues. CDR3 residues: CASSSSGQGYSPLHF. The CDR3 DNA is TGTGCCAGTAGTTCCAGCGGACAGGGATACTCACCCCTCCACTTT.

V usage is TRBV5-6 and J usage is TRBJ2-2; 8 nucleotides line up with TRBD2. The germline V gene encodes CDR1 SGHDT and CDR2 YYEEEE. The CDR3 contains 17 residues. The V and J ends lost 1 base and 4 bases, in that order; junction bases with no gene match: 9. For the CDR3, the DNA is TGTGCCAGCAGCTTGTATTTCGGGGGGGCCGTCACCGGGGAGCTGTTTTTT. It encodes CASSLYFGGAVTGELFF.

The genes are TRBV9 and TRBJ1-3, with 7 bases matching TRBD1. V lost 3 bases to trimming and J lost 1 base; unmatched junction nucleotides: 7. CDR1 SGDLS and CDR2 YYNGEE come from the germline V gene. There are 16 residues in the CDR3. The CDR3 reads CASSGPDRESGNTIYF. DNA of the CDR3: TGTGCCAGCAGCGGGCCCGACAGGGAGTCTGGAAACACCATATATTTT.

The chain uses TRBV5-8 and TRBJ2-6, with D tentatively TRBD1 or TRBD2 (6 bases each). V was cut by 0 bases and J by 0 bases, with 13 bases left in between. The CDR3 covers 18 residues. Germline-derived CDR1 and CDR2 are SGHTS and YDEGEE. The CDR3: CASSLAGAEYSGANVLTF. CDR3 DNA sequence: TGTGCCAGCAGCTTGGCGGGGGCCGAATACTCTGGGGCCAACGTCCTGACTTTC.

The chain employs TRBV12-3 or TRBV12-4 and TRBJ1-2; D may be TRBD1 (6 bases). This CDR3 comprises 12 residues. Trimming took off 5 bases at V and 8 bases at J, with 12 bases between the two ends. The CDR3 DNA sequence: TGTGCCAGCAGTACCGTGACAGGAGGCTACACCTTC. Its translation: CASSTVTGGYTF.

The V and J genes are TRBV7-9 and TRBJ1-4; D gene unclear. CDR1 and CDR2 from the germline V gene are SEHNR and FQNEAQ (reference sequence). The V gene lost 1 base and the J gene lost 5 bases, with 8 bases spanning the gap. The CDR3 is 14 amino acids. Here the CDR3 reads CASSLGGENEKLFF. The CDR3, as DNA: TGTGCCAGCAGCTTAGGTGGCGAGAATGAAAAACTGTTTTTT. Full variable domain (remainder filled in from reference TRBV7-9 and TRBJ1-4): DTGVSQNPRHKITKRGQNVTFRCDPISEHNRLYWYRQTLGQGPEFLTYFQNEAQLEKSRLLSDRFSAERPKGSFSTLEIQRTEQGDSAMYLCASSLGGENEKLFFGSGTQLSVL.

CDR3 nucleotide sequence: TGTGCCAGCAGCTTGGAGGTGCCAGCTAGAATGGATTCACCCCTCCACTTT. It encodes CASSLEVPARMDSPLHF. The chain uses TRBV5-7 and TRBJ1-6; D is undetermined. TRBV5-7 is identified as an open reading frame with a role that is uncertain. This CDR3 spans 17 amino acids. V lost 0 bases, J lost 8 bases, and 18 bases lay in between.

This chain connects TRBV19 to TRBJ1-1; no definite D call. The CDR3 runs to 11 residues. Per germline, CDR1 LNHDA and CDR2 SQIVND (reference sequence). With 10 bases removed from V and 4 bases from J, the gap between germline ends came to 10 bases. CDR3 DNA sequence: TGTGCCACGGCGGGATCCACTGAAGCTTTCTTT. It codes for CATAGSTEAFF.

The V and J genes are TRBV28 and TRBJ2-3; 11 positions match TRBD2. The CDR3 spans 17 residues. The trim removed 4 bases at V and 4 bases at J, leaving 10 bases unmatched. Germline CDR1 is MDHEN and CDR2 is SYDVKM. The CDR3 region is CASSSYISGGAADTQYF. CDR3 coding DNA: TGTGCCAGCAGTTCGTACATTAGCGGGGGGGCAGCAGATACGCAGTATTTT.

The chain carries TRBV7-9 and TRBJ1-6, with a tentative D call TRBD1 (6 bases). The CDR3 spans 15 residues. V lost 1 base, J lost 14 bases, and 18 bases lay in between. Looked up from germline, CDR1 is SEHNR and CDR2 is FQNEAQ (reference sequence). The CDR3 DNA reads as TGTGCCAGCAGCTTAGACGGGGGCGAATTTCTTACCCTCCACTTT. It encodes CASSLDGGEFLTLHF.

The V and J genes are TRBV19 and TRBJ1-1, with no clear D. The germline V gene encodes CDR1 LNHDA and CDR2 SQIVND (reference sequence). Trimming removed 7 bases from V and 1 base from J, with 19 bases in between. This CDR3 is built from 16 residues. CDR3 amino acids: CASTPWLVDENTEAFF. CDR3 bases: TGTGCCAGTACCCCATGGCTGGTAGACGAGAACACTGAAGCTTTCTTT.

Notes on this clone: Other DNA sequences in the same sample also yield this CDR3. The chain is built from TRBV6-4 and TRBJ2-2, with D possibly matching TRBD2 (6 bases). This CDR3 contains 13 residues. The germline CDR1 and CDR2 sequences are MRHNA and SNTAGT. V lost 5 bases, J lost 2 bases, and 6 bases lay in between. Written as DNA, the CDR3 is TGTGCCAGCAGTACTAGCAACACCGGGGAGCTGTTTTTT. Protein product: CASSTSNTGELFF.

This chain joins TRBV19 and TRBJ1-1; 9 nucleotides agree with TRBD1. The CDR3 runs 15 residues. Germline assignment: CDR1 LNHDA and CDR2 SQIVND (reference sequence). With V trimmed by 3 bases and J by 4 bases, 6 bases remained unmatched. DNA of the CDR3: TGTGCCAGTAGTATGAGGACAGGGGCGGTCACTGAAGCTTTCTTT. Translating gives CASSMRTGAVTEAFF.

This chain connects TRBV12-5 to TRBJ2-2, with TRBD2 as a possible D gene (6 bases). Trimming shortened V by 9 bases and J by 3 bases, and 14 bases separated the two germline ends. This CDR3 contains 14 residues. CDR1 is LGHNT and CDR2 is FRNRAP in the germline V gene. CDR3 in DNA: TGTGCTAGCTCATCGGGGGACTACACCGGGGAGCTGTTTTTT. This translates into CASSSGDYTGELFF.

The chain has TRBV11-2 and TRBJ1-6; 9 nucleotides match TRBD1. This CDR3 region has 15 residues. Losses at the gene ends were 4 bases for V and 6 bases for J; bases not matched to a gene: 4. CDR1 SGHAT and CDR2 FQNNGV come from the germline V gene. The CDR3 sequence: CASSSSTGGNSPLHF. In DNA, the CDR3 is TGTGCCAGCAGCTCCTCGACAGGGGGTAATTCACCCCTCCACTTT.

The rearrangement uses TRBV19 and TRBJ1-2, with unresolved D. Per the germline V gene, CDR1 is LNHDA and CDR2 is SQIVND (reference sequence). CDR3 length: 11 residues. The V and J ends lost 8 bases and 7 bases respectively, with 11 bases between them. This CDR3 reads CASLGPGGYTF. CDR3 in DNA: TGTGCCAGTTTGGGCCCAGGTGGCTACACCTTC.

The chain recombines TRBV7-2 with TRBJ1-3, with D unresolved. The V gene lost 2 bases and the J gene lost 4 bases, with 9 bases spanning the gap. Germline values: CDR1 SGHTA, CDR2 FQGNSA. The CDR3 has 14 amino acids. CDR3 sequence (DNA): TGTGCCAGCAGCTTACCGGGTAGGGGAAACACCATATATTTT. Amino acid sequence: CASSLPGRGNTIYF.